The present T cell receptor beta chain was sequenced within a study of molecular identifiers for immune sequencing clone quantification. Overall study findings and caveats: Clones above 20 RNA copies held over 99% of effector molecules, under 1% in naive cells. Jurkat TCR RNA that was spiked in from one cell was reportedly detectable among one million naive cells. Identical TCR molecules that share a barcode could lead to an underestimation of highly expanded clone sizes.

Sorted naive CD8 T cells, about 17,000 to 1,000,000, were sequenced from 10%, 30% or 50% RNA. TCRdb reprocessed the PCR reads with MiXCR, giving one entry per CDR3 protein. The sample has 300,000 to 400,000 distinct CDR3 sequences, roughly 24% seen once. This clonotype was counted at least ten times. The antigen is unknown. The CDR3 has 13 amino acids. Germline-derived CDR1 and CDR2 are MGHRA and YSYEKL. The V gene lost 4 bases and the J gene lost 4 bases, with 9 bases spanning the gap. This chain links TRBV4-1 with TRBJ2-3; possible D gene TRBD2, 6 bases. Sequencing was performed on naive CD8+ T cells from blood, with Jurkat cell RNA spiked in. The subset is: FACS-sorted CD8+CD4-CCR7+CD45RA+ naive T cells. The clonotype comes from a human donor in good health. Some libraries in this study had Jurkat cell RNA spiked in. The chain's CDR3 is CASSLGTSDTQYF. CDR3 bases: TGCGCCAGCAGCCTGGGGACTTCAGATACGCAGTATTTT.